This T cell receptor beta chain originates from a study of shared clonotypes between healthy human individuals. Points from the study as a whole: Four donors held about 5.1% of naive CD4 clonotypes in common. Generation probabilities were higher for clonotypes shared across all four sorted-subset donors than for unshared ones.

Naive CD8 cells lacked CD45RO, underwent positive selection for CCR7 and left out terminally differentiated effector memory CD45RA+ cells. Every one of the donors was a Caucasian adult that lived in Nashville, Tennessee. Of note for this clone: Antigen specificity is unknown.

The V gene lost 1 base and the J gene lost 2 bases, with 18 bases spanning the gap. CDR3 size: 17 residues. Germline V gene sequence: CDR1 LNHDA, CDR2 SQIVND (reference sequence). The protocol was immunoSEQ multiplex PCR, while the TCRdb copy is restricted to in-frame clones and leaves out a portion. This table holds roughly 650,000 clones, 96% found once. This rearrangement joins TRBV19 to TRBJ2-7; D uncertain. Sample: naive CD8+ T cells sorted from blood. The sequence derives from a woman in her twenties or thirties in good health. The CDR3 loop reads CASSIVFVADTTYEQYF. For the CDR3, the DNA is TGTGCCAGTAGTATAGTTTTCGTGGCAGACACAACCTACGAGCAGTACTTC. Together with reference TRBV19 and TRBJ2-7, the CDR3 gives the full variable domain: DGGITQSPKYLFRKEGQNVTLSCEQNLNHDAMYWYRQDPGQGLRLIYYSQIVNDFQKGDIAEGYSVSREKKESFPLTVTSAQKNPTAFYLCASSIVFVADTTYEQYFGPGTRLTVT.